A single sample gave rise to the 32 T cell receptor beta chains below, sequenced in a study of identical twins (dated by TCRdb to 2016 to 2017). The protocol used for the library was 5' RACE. Data came from an Illumina HiSeq 2000. TCRdb trimmed public reads at Q25 via fastp, called clones via MiXCR and kept in-frame beta chains. A single entry per CDR3 protein holds the most common genes and DNA from its merged rows. The sample table records 600,000 to 700,000 distinct CDR3 sequences; around 20% of these occur just once. The top ten hold more than 4% of the sample. The same data also went into a second study, on T cells expressing NK-cell markers.

The sequencing sample was made of PBMCs. All receptors come from a young woman in good health.

This clonotype turned up a few times. J is TRBJ1-5 and V is TRBV9; D not resolved. CDR1 is SGDLS, CDR2 YYNGEE, per germline. V lost 0 bases and J lost 6, with 7 bases in between. The CDR3 loop spans 13 amino acids. The CDR3 DNA follows: TGTGCCAGCAGCGTAGTTTCGGGTCAGCCCCAGCATTTT. It encodes CASSVVSGQPQHF.

This clonotype has at least ten counts. The V gene is TRBV30, the J gene TRBJ1-4; unclear D gene. Looked up from germline, CDR1 is GTSNPN and CDR2 is SVGIG (reference sequence). The CDR3 is made up of 14 amino acids. V lost 3 bases and J lost 8, with 16 bases in between. The CDR3 sequence is CAWSHMGSREKLFF. For the CDR3, the DNA is TGTGCCTGGAGCCATATGGGGTCGCGAGAAAAACTGTTTTTT.

This clonotype showed up just a few times. V usage is TRBV5-5 and J usage is TRBJ2-3; 7 nucleotides agree with TRBD2. The CDR3 loop spans 16 amino acids. With 0 bases clipped from V and 1 base from J, the junction kept 5 bases outside the gene matches. Germline values: CDR1 SGHKS, CDR2 YYEKEE (reference sequence). In DNA, the CDR3 is TGTGCCAGCAGCTTGGCCGTAGCGGGCCGCACAGATACGCAGTATTTT. It specifies CASSLAVAGRTDTQYF.

The V gene is TRBV12-3 or TRBV12-4, the J gene TRBJ2-5; a possible D gene is TRBD1 (5 bases). V dropped 6 bases and J dropped 5 bases, with 13 bases sitting between them. This CDR3 region has 13 residues. In DNA, the CDR3 is TGTGCCAGCAGCTTGGGGCAGGAGGAGACCCAGTACTTC. This gives the protein CASSLGQEETQYF.

The table lists this clonotype with a few counts. The V gene is TRBV27, the J gene TRBJ2-5; 8 nucleotides align to TRBD1. Germline assignment: CDR1 MNHEY and CDR2 SMNVEV (reference sequence). There are 13 residues in the CDR3. The junction had 6 bases not matched to a gene; V was cut back by 6 bases and J by 6 bases. This chain's CDR3 is CASSRDRIKTQYF. CDR3 nucleotide sequence: TGTGCCAGCAGCCGGGACAGGATAAAGACCCAGTACTTC.

V and J are TRBV20-1 and TRBJ2-1, with D possibly TRBD2 on 6 matching bases. CDR3 length equals 16 residues. The germline V gene encodes CDR1 DFQATT and CDR2 SNEGSKA (reference sequence). The ends were cut back, 4 bases at V and 5 bases at J, with 21 bases in the middle. Written as DNA, the CDR3 is TGCAGTGCTACCCCTGGGATGCGGGGACTTGACAATGAGCAGTTCTTC. Its translation: CSATPGMRGLDNEQFF.

This clonotype was seen more than once but under ten times. The rearrangement uses TRBV4-3 and TRBJ1-4, with D uncertain. Germline CDR1 is LGHNA and CDR2 is YSLEER. V gave up 0 bases and J gave up 7 bases, with 12 bases separating them. The CDR3 runs to 15 residues. CDR3 region: CASSQDGRFGEKLFF. In nucleotides, the CDR3 is TGCGCCAGCAGCCAAGATGGCAGGTTCGGTGAAAAACTGTTTTTT.

The chain carries TRBV12-3 or TRBV12-4 and TRBJ2-1; the D gene is possibly TRBD2 (6 bases). V was pared by 6 bases and J by 3 bases, with 15 bases between. The CDR3 consists of 15 residues. The CDR3 sequence: CASRQRGLIYNEQFF. CDR3 nucleotides: TGTGCCAGCAGACAACGGGGGTTGATCTACAATGAGCAGTTCTTC.

This clonotype appeared many times. The chain has TRBV20-1 and TRBJ2-3; D remains ambiguous. The CDR3 totals 11 residues. V was shortened by 7 bases and J by 6 bases, with 11 bases between the two germline ends. Germline values: CDR1 DFQATT, CDR2 SNEGSKA (reference sequence). The CDR3 loop reads CSVPRWDTQYF. The CDR3 DNA reads TGCAGTGTTCCTCGTTGGGATACGCAGTATTTT.

The chain joins TRBV4-1 to TRBJ1-2; no reliable D call. CDR1 and CDR2 (germline): MGHRA, YSYEKL. The CDR3 is 13 amino acids. Trimming shortened V by 0 bases and J by 4 bases, and 6 bases separated the two germline ends. The CDR3 loop is CASSQEEAYGYTF. The CDR3 region has the DNA TGCGCCAGCAGCCAAGAGGAGGCCTATGGCTACACCTTC.

This clonotype was seen many times. The chain joins TRBV12-3 or TRBV12-4 to TRBJ2-5; D remains unclear. CDR3 length: 13 amino acids. V lost 6 bases and J lost 4, with 12 bases in between. The CDR3 nucleotides read TGTGCCAGCAGCCCACACAATTCAGAGACCCAGTACTTC. Its protein is CASSPHNSETQYF.

This sequence joins TRBV7-6 and TRBJ2-1, with 12 positions matching TRBD2. The CDR3 runs 15 residues. Looked up from germline, CDR1 is SGHVS and CDR2 is FNYEAQ. V was pared by 2 bases and J by 9 bases, with 5 bases of the junction left unmatched. The CDR3 loop is CASSLRLAGVIEQFF. The CDR3 bases are TGTGCCAGCAGCTTAAGACTAGCGGGGGTAATTGAGCAGTTCTTC.

The chain joins TRBV20-1 to TRBJ2-5; maybe TRBD2 (5 bases). Germline assignment: CDR1 DFQATT and CDR2 SNEGSKA (reference sequence). With 2 bases removed from V and 5 bases from J, the gap between germline ends came to 9 bases. The CDR3 extends over 12 amino acids. CDR3: CSARRLRETQYF. CDR3 nucleotides: TGCAGTGCTAGACGACTAAGGGAGACCCAGTACTTC.

This sequence joins TRBV20-1 and TRBJ2-1, with 10 bases aligning to TRBD2. The CDR3 runs to 15 residues. The trim removed 3 bases at V and 5 bases at J, leaving 7 bases unmatched. The germline V gene has CDR1 DFQATT and CDR2 SNEGSKA (reference sequence). The CDR3 protein is CSARATSGINNEQFF. The CDR3 region has the DNA TGCAGTGCTAGGGCTACTAGCGGGATAAACAATGAGCAGTTCTTC.

This clonotype has only a few counts. The chain carries TRBV7-6 and TRBJ2-7; D is perhaps TRBD1 (5 bases). This CDR3 has 12 amino acids. V lost 5 bases, J lost 5 bases, and 10 bases lay in between. Germline V gives CDR1 SGHVS, CDR2 FNYEAQ. CDR3 amino acids: CASSQQGHEQYF. The CDR3, as DNA: TGTGCCAGCAGCCAGCAGGGCCACGAGCAGTACTTC.

V and J are TRBV10-3 and TRBJ2-5; unclear D gene. The length of the CDR3 is 11 residues. Trimming stripped 6 bases from V and 5 bases from J, with 7 bases between. Germline CDR1 ENHRY, CDR2 SYGVKD. The CDR3 reads CAIRSQETQYF. The CDR3, as DNA: TGTGCCATCAGATCCCAGGAGACCCAGTACTTC.

The sample holds many counts of this clonotype. The rearrangement uses TRBV24-1 and TRBJ2-1; 9 nucleotides align to TRBD1. From germline, CDR1 is KGHDR and CDR2 SFDVKD. V lost 3 bases, J lost 4 bases, and 6 bases stayed unmatched. This CDR3 has 16 residues. The CDR3: CATSDSPGTGYNEQFF. In DNA form, the CDR3 reads TGTGCCACCAGTGATAGTCCCGGGACAGGGTACAATGAGCAGTTCTTC.

Ten or more counts support this clonotype. The chain has TRBV6-2 or TRBV6-3 and TRBJ1-5; no firm D call. With 0 bases removed from V and 0 bases from J, the gap between germline ends came to 9 bases. Germline assignment: CDR1 MNHEY and CDR2 SVGEGT. This CDR3 has 16 amino acids. CDR3 region: CASSYSSPYSNQPQHF. The CDR3 DNA is TGTGCCAGCAGTTACTCGAGTCCCTATAGCAATCAGCCCCAGCATTTT.

The gene calls are TRBV5-1 and TRBJ2-4, with 9 nucleotides matching TRBD1. Germline trimming cut 4 bases from V and 1 base from J; bases unmatched to any gene: 6. CDR1 SGHRS and CDR2 YFSETQ come from the germline V gene. The CDR3 has 16 amino acids. CDR3 sequence (DNA): TGCGCCAGCAGCCCCGGGACAGGGTCGGCCAAAAACATTCAGTACTTC. This sequence encodes CASSPGTGSAKNIQYF.

A few counts support this clonotype. In nucleotides, the CDR3 is TGTGCCAGCAGTTTAGGAGGGAGCCGGCCAGATACGCAGTATTTT. It specifies CASSLGGSRPDTQYF. The V gene is TRBV12-3 or TRBV12-4, the J gene TRBJ2-3, with TRBD2 as a possible D gene (5 bases). The CDR3 is 15 residues long. The V and J ends lost 1 base and 4 bases respectively, with 12 bases between them.

J is TRBJ1-1 and V is TRBV20-1; D perhaps matches TRBD1 (5 bases). V lost 5 bases to trimming and J lost 2 bases, with 15 bases between them. The CDR3 extends over 14 amino acids. The germline V gene has CDR1 DFQATT and CDR2 SNEGSKA (reference sequence). CDR3 in amino acids: CSADPGTLNTEAFF. DNA of the CDR3: TGCAGTGCTGATCCCGGGACGCTTAACACTGAAGCTTTCTTT.

This rearrangement joins TRBV27 to TRBJ2-6; 9 positions agree with TRBD1. The CDR3 spans 19 residues. Germline V lookup: CDR1 MNHEY, CDR2 SMNVEV (reference sequence). J gave up 2 bases and V 5 bases, and 13 bases lay outside the gene matches. For the CDR3, the DNA is TGTGCCAGCAGTCTCCTGCCGGGACAGGGAGGGGCTGGGGCCAACGTCCTGACTTTC. Translating it yields CASSLLPGQGGAGANVLTF.

The chain is built from TRBV5-1 and TRBJ2-1; 9 bases match TRBD2. The germline V gene has CDR1 SGHRS and CDR2 YFSETQ. The V and J ends lost 0 bases and 7 bases, in that order; junction bases with no gene match: 8. CDR3 length equals 16 residues. The CDR3 DNA is TGCGCCAGCAGCTTGGCCTTGACTAGCGGTATAAATGAGCAGTTCTTC. It specifies CASSLALTSGINEQFF.

The V call is TRBV20-1, the J call TRBJ2-5; unclear D gene. CDR3 length: 12 residues. V was clipped by 3 bases and J by 5 bases, with 10 bases between them. The germline V gene has CDR1 DFQATT and CDR2 SNEGSKA (reference sequence). CDR3 nucleotide sequence: TGCAGTGCTAGCGCTCAATTCGAGACCCAGTACTTC. Translated: CSASAQFETQYF.

This clonotype was observed a handful of times. The chain has TRBV5-6 and TRBJ2-4, with D unclear. CDR3 length: 11 residues. Germline V CDR1 and CDR2: SGHDT, YYEEEE. The germline V and J ends were trimmed by 2 bases and 16 bases, with 13 bases remaining between them. CDR3 nucleotides: TGTGCCAGCAGCTTAGGACCCCGTTTCTACTTC. Amino acid sequence: CASSLGPRFYF.

The chain is built from TRBV5-1 and TRBJ2-1; the match to TRBD1 covers 10 bases. J gave up 8 bases and V 2 bases, and 16 bases lay outside the gene matches. Germline values: CDR1 SGHRS, CDR2 YFSETQ. The CDR3 covers 18 residues. This CDR3 is CASSFNVGTGVFRDEQFF. CDR3 nucleotide sequence: TGCGCCAGCAGCTTCAACGTCGGGACAGGGGTTTTCCGGGATGAGCAGTTCTTC.

This clonotype was observed a handful of times. The chain joins TRBV10-3 to TRBJ2-7; 8 bases match TRBD1. The germline V gene has CDR1 ENHRY and CDR2 SYGVKD. CDR3 length equals 13 residues. With 5 bases clipped from V and 3 bases from J, the junction kept 3 bases outside the gene matches. Here the CDR3 reads CAISPGTGYEQYF. The CDR3 DNA reads as TGTGCCATCAGTCCCGGGACAGGCTACGAGCAGTACTTC.

The V gene is TRBV20-1, the J gene TRBJ2-7; maybe TRBD1 (5 bases). Trimming took off 0 bases at V and 3 bases at J, with 9 bases between the two ends. In germline, CDR1 is DFQATT, CDR2 SNEGSKA (reference sequence). This CDR3 spans 13 amino acids. The CDR3 DNA follows: TGCAGTGCTAGAGAGGCAGGGAACTACGAGCAGTACTTC. Translated: CSAREAGNYEQYF.

The rearrangement uses TRBV2 and TRBJ1-1; possibly TRBD1 for D (6 bases). The germline gives CDR1 SNHLY, CDR2 FYNNEI. The V end was cut by 6 bases, the J end by 2 bases, with 16 bases between. This CDR3 spans 15 amino acids. The CDR3 nucleotides are TGTGCCAGCAGAAGGGACACCATGCCAAACACTGAAGCTTTCTTT. This sequence encodes CASRRDTMPNTEAFF.

In its sample, this clonotype was seen a few times. The chain carries TRBV3-1 and TRBJ2-1; possible D gene TRBD1, 6 bases. Deletions cut 6 bases from V and 6 bases from J, with 9 bases between. CDR3 length: 12 amino acids. Germline CDR1 and CDR2: LGHDT and YNNKEL (reference sequence). The CDR3 coding sequence is TGTGCCAGCAGAGGGGGTAGCAATGAGCAGTTCTTC. This gives the protein CASRGGSNEQFF.

V gene TRBV6-2 or TRBV6-3 combines with J gene TRBJ2-4, with D possibly being TRBD1 (10 bases). Germline loops: CDR1 MNHEY, CDR2 SVGEGT. This CDR3 region has 21 residues. Trimming left V 8 bases short and J 6 bases short, with 38 bases between. For the CDR3, the DNA is TGTGCCAGCTGCCCTCCCCCGGACAGGGGGATAGCGGGGGACTGGGGAAACATTCAGTACTTC. This gives the protein CASCPPPDRGIAGDWGNIQYF.

This chain uses TRBV7-2 with TRBJ2-7; 8 bases match TRBD2. Per the germline V gene, CDR1 is SGHTA and CDR2 is FQGNSA. The CDR3 totals 13 residues. With 10 bases clipped from V and 4 bases from J, the junction kept 9 bases outside the gene matches. The CDR3 DNA reads as TGTGCCACGGGGGCGGGAGGAATGTACGAGCAGTACTTC. Its protein product is CATGAGGMYEQYF. The whole variable domain, remainder taken from reference TRBV7-2 and TRBJ2-7, is GAGVSQSPSNKVTEKGKDVELRCDPISGHTALYWYRQSLGQGLEFLIYFQGNSAPDKSGLPSDRFSAERTGGSVSTLTIQRTQQEDSAVYLCATGAGGMYEQYFGPGTRLTVT.